This is a list of T cell receptor beta chains from one sample in a study of T cells after yellow fever vaccination. TCRdb passed the 5' RACE reads through MiXCR, listing each CDR3 protein once. Of 400,000 or so distinct CDR3 sequences in the sample, roughly 11% are singletons; the top ten hold about 17%. Sequenced material: PBMCs, taken on the day of the first yellow fever vaccination. Every receptor here comes from a young man who received the YFV17D yellow fever vaccine. Each CDR3 is given with its conserved first and last residue. Fields, in order: CDR3 protein, clone size, V gene. Expanded clones are given a class, and other clones once, few, many or no size at all.

CDR3aa: CASSVSPGDTDTQYF
abundance: -
v_gene: TRBV9

CDR3aa: CASSLGDYQGETQYF
abundance: few
v_gene: TRBV5-1

CDR3aa: CASSRNGRGGYNEQFF
abundance: -
v_gene: TRBV5-1

CDR3aa: CASRPDRTSTDTQYF
abundance: -
v_gene: TRBV7-2

CDR3aa: CGARVQGRNSPLHF
abundance: -
v_gene: TRBV20-1

CDR3aa: CSALRPGTGYTF
abundance: few
v_gene: TRBV20-1

CDR3aa: CANEGGGARTGELFF
abundance: many
v_gene: TRBV11-2

CDR3aa: CASSLDRGPGDEQFF
abundance: -
v_gene: TRBV7-2

CDR3aa: CASSQQGGTNYGYTF
abundance: -
v_gene: TRBV7-3

CDR3aa: CATSSEANVLTF
abundance: few
v_gene: TRBV15

CDR3aa: CASSSTPQKSAPSYNEQFF
abundance: many
v_gene: TRBV5-1

CDR3aa: CATSDPKQGGAEAFF
abundance: few
v_gene: TRBV24-1

CDR3aa: CASGLAGGQGETQYF
abundance: few
v_gene: TRBV5-5

CDR3aa: CASSRTGGRVSPLTTDTQYF
abundance: -
v_gene: TRBV2

CDR3aa: CASSQSYRDRGYWGTEAFF
abundance: -
v_gene: TRBV4-1

CDR3aa: CASSLVPSREQFF
abundance: few
v_gene: TRBV11-1

CDR3aa: CASSQDLHQPQHF
abundance: few
v_gene: TRBV4-3

CDR3aa: CSTGQGRAEAFF
abundance: -
v_gene: TRBV20-1

CDR3aa: CASSWGTSNTEAFF
abundance: few
v_gene: TRBV12-3/TRBV12-4

CDR3aa: CASSPRNPYEQYF
abundance: many
v_gene: TRBV7-2

CDR3aa: CASSPGTTETQYF
abundance: many
v_gene: TRBV9

CDR3aa: CATHRGSGPTGELFF
abundance: -
v_gene: TRBV15

CDR3aa: CASSLEAYDRINEKLFF
abundance: -
v_gene: TRBV11-2

CDR3aa: CASSLTGLAGLYEQFF
abundance: -
v_gene: TRBV27

CDR3aa: CASTTGRYNEQFF
abundance: -
v_gene: TRBV6-6

CDR3aa: CASTQDYAGENTGELFF
abundance: few
v_gene: TRBV12-3/TRBV12-4

CDR3aa: CASKQRTQETQYF
abundance: -
v_gene: TRBV27

CDR3aa: CASSSSLGQETQYF
abundance: few
v_gene: TRBV5-4

CDR3aa: CASSEGAGSTDTQYF
abundance: few
v_gene: TRBV5-1

CDR3aa: CASSPFADGISYEQYF
abundance: few
v_gene: TRBV27

CDR3aa: CASSLAWDRDNEQFF
abundance: -
v_gene: TRBV12-3/TRBV12-4

CDR3aa: CASSPWFEGRYGYTF
abundance: -
v_gene: TRBV5-1

CDR3aa: CAISRQDARDTEAFF
abundance: few
v_gene: TRBV10-3

CDR3aa: CASRGESVAGELFF
abundance: few
v_gene: TRBV7-2

CDR3aa: CASSQESDTQYF
abundance: few
v_gene: TRBV4-1

CDR3aa: CASSFWAVRSEQFF
abundance: once
v_gene: TRBV7-9